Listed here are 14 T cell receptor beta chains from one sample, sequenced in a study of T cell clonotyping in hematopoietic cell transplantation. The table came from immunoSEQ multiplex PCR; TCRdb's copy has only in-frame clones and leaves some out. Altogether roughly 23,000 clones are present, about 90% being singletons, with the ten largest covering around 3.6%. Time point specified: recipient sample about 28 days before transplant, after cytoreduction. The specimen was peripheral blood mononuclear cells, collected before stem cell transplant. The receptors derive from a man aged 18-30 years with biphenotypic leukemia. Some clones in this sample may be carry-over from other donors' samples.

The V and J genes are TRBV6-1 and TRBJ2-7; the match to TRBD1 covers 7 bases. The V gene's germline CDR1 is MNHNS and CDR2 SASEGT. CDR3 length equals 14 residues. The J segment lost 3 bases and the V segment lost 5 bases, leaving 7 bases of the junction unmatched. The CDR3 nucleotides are TGTGCCAGCAGTCACCTGGGACAGCTCTACGAGCAGTACTTC. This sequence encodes CASSHLGQLYEQYF.

In nucleotides, the CDR3 is TGCGCCAGCAGCCAAGCGGAGGGGGGTAACTCTGGAAACACCATATATTTT. It encodes CASSQAEGGNSGNTIYF. The genes are TRBV4-1 and TRBJ1-3; D is possibly TRBD1 (6 bases). Per the germline V gene, CDR1 is MGHRA and CDR2 is YSYEKL. The CDR3 spans 17 residues. V gave up 1 base and J gave up 0 bases, with 13 bases separating them.

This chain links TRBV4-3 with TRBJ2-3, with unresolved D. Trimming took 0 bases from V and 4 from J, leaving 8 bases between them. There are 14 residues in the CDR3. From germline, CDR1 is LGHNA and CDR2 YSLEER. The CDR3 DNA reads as TGCGCCAGCAGCCAAGATCAGCGAGCAGATACGCAGTATTTT. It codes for CASSQDQRADTQYF.

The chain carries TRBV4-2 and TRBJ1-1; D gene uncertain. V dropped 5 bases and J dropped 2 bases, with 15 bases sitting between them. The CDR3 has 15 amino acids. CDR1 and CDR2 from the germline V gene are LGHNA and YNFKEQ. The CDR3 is CASSSEVSPNTEAFF. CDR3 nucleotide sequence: TGTGCCAGCAGCTCCGAGGTTTCCCCCAACACTGAAGCTTTCTTT.

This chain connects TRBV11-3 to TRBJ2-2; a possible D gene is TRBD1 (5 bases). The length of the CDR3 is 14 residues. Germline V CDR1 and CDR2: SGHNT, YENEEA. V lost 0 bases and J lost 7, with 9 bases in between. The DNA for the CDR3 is TGTGCCAGCAGCTTAGACAGGGCGAGCGGGGAGCTGTTTTTT. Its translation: CASSLDRASGELFF.

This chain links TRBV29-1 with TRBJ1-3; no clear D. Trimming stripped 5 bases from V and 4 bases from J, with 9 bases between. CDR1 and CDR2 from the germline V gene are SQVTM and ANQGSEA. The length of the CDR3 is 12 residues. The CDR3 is CSVFGIGNTIYF. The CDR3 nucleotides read TGCAGCGTTTTCGGGATAGGAAACACCATATATTTT. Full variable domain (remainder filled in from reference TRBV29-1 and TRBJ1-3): SAVISQKPSRDICQRGTSLTIQCQVDSQVTMMFWYRQQPGQSLTLIATANQGSEATYESGFVIDKFPISRPNLTFSTLTVSNMSPEDSSIYLCSVFGIGNTIYFGEGSWLTVV.

The CDR3 DNA reads TGTGCTAGTGGTTTGGGACAGGGGGTCGGGAGCACTGAAGCTTTCTTT. This translates into CASGLGQGVGSTEAFF. The genes are TRBV12-5 and TRBJ1-1; 9 bases map to TRBD1. V gave up 1 base and J gave up 4 bases; unmatched junction bases: 7. This CDR3 region has 16 residues. Germline V gene lookup returns CDR1 LGHNT and CDR2 FRNRAP.

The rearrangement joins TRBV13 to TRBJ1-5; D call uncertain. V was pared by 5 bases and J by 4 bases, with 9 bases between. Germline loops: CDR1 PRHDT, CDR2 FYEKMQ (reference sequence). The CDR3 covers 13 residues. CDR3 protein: CASSAPGNQPQHF. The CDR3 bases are TGTGCCAGCAGCGCCCCGGGGAATCAGCCCCAGCATTTT.

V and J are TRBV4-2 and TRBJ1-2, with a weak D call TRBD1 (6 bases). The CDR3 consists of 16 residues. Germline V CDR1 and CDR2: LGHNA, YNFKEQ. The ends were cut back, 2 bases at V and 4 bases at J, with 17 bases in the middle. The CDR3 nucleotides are TGTGCCAGCAGCCAACAGGTAGAGGGACAAAGCTATGGCTACACCTTC. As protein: CASSQQVEGQSYGYTF.

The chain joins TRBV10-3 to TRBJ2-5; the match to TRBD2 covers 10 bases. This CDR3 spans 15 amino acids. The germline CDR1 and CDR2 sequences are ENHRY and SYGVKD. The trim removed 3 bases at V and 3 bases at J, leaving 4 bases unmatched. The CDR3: CAISEWTSGEETQYF. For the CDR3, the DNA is TGTGCCATCAGTGAATGGACTAGCGGTGAAGAGACCCAGTACTTC.

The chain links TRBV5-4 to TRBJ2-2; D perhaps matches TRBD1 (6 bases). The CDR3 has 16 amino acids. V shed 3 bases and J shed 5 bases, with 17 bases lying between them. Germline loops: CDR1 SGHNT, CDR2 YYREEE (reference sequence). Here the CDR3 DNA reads TGTGCCAGCAGCTCACCGCCAGGGGTGAGAACCGGGGAGCTGTTTTTT. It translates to CASSSPPGVRTGELFF.

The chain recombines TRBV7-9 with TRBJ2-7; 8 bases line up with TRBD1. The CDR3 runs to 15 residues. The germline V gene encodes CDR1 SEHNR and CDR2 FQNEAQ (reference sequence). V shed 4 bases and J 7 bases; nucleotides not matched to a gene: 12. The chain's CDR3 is CASSSRGTGPGEQYF. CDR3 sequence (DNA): TGTGCCAGCAGCTCCCGGGGGACAGGCCCCGGGGAGCAGTACTTC.

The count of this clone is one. DNA for the CDR3: TGTGCCAGCAGCTTGGGACCGGACGATTTTGGAAACACCATATATTTT. Protein sequence: CASSLGPDDFGNTIYF. The chain combines TRBV5-6 with TRBJ1-3; D unclear. The CDR3 runs to 16 residues. The germline V gene encodes CDR1 SGHDT and CDR2 YYEEEE. V gave up 0 bases and J gave up 3 bases, with 13 bases separating them.

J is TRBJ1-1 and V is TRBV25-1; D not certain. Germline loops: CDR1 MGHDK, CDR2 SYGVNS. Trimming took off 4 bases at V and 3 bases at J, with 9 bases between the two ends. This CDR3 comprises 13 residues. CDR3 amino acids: CASSGNPDTEAFF. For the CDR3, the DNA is TGTGCCAGCAGTGGTAACCCGGACACTGAAGCTTTCTTT.